This T cell receptor (beta chain) was sequenced in a study of blood T cell repertoires in COVID-19. Turning to the study itself: Whether acute or convalescent, the COVID-19 samples came from the United States, Italy and Spain. PBMCs, B-cell-depleted T cells, or T cells were the source of the cDNA or gDNA that made up the material.

This clone was picked up one time. Sequencing was performed with immunoSEQ multiplex PCR; in TCRdb, only in-frame clones are kept and a portion is missing. This sample has around 190,000 clones, with approximately 84% found just once. V lost 6 bases, J lost 3 bases, and 5 bases stayed unmatched. The CDR3 covers 14 residues. Germline lookup yields CDR1 KGHSY and CDR2 FQNENV. Sequenced: peripheral blood. This sequence originates from a human donor in a cohort sampled during active COVID-19. The chain couples TRBV16 to TRBJ2-7; 10 nucleotides agree with TRBD1. CDR3 DNA sequence: TGTGCCAGCAGTCTCGGACAGGGGGACTACGAGCAGTACTTC. Its translation is CASSLGQGDYEQYF.